This is a list of T cell receptor beta chains from one sample in a study of blood T cell repertoires in COVID-19. TCRdb's copy holds only in-frame clones and misses some; the assay was immunoSEQ multiplex PCR. The table has approximately 200,000 clones, roughly 87% seen once. What was sequenced was PBMCs or T cells enriched from blood (not recorded which). The source of these receptors is a woman between 25 and 40 years old who had recovered from COVID-19. The CDR3 runs from the conserved cysteine through the conserved F or W. The D gene is left open where the match is weak. Clone size, where shown, is once, few, many, or a class for clones that have expanded.

v_gene,d_gene,j_gene,abundance,CDR3aa,CDR3nt
TRBV6-5,.,TRBJ1-5,.,CASSSSAGNQPQHF,TGTGCCAGCAGTTCCTCGGCAGGCAATCAGCCCCAGCATTTT
TRBV19,TRBD2,TRBJ2-1,.,CASSPTSGRFNEQFF,TGTGCCAGTAGTCCAACTAGCGGGAGGTTCAATGAGCAGTTCTTC
TRBV5-1,.,TRBJ1-1,.,CASSLVGGEEAFF,TGCGCCAGCAGCTTGGTTGGGGGGGAGGAAGCTTTCTTT
TRBV7-6,TRBD2,TRBJ2-1,.,CASSELAGGIRDEQFF,TGTGCCAGCAGCGAGTTAGCGGGGGGCATTAGGGATGAGCAGTTCTTC
TRBV11-2,TRBD2,TRBJ2-7,.,CASSRQTSGGYEQYF,TGTGCCAGCAGCCGCCAGACTAGCGGGGGTTACGAGCAGTACTTC
TRBV18,TRBD1,TRBJ1-4,.,CASSPRQGANEKLFF,TGTGCCAGCTCACCCCGACAGGGAGCTAATGAAAAACTGTTTTTT
TRBV18,.,TRBJ1-6,few,CASSQDLTFSPLHF,TGTGCCAGCTCACAAGACTTAACTTTTTCACCCCTCCACTTT
TRBV19,.,TRBJ1-3,once,CASSLGPVRGNTIYF,TGTGCCAGTAGTTTGGGGCCAGTGAGAGGAAACACCATATATTTT
TRBV27,.,TRBJ2-7,.,CASSSHRGTYEQYF,TGTGCCAGCAGTTCCCACCGCGGAACCTACGAGCAGTACTTC
TRBV15,.,TRBJ2-3,.,CATSRDNLADTQYF,TGTGCCACCAGCAGAGATAATCTTGCAGATACGCAGTATTTT
TRBV2,TRBD1,TRBJ1-2,once,CASKQGANDDYGYTF,TGTGCCAGCAAACAGGGGGCTAATGATGACTATGGCTACACCTTC
TRBV7-6,.,TRBJ1-3,.,CASSDPGRGGNTIYF,TGTGCCAGCAGCGACCCGGGGAGGGGTGGAAACACCATATATTTT
TRBV7-2,TRBD2,TRBJ2-7,.,CASSLVSGRSYEQYF,TGTGCCAGCAGCCTCGTGAGCGGGAGGTCGTACGAGCAGTACTTC
TRBV12-5,TRBD2,TRBJ2-2,.,CASGLMAGGPGELFF,TGTGCTAGTGGTTTGATGGCGGGGGGGCCCGGGGAGCTGTTTTTT
TRBV5-1,.,TRBJ1-1,.,CASKTESLNTEAFF,TGCGCCAGCAAGACAGAGAGCCTAAACACTGAAGCTTTCTTT
TRBV7-9,.,TRBJ1-1,.,CASSLARDRLTEAFF,TGTGCCAGCAGCTTAGCCCGCGACAGGCTCACTGAAGCTTTCTTT
TRBV7-2,TRBD1,TRBJ1-2,.,CASSLALAGGNYGYTF,TGTGCCAGCAGCTTAGCGTTGGCAGGGGGGAACTATGGCTACACCTTC
TRBV2,.,TRBJ1-6,.,CASMGGQVGSPLHF,TGTGCCAGCATGGGGGGGCAGGTAGGATCACCCCTCCACTTT